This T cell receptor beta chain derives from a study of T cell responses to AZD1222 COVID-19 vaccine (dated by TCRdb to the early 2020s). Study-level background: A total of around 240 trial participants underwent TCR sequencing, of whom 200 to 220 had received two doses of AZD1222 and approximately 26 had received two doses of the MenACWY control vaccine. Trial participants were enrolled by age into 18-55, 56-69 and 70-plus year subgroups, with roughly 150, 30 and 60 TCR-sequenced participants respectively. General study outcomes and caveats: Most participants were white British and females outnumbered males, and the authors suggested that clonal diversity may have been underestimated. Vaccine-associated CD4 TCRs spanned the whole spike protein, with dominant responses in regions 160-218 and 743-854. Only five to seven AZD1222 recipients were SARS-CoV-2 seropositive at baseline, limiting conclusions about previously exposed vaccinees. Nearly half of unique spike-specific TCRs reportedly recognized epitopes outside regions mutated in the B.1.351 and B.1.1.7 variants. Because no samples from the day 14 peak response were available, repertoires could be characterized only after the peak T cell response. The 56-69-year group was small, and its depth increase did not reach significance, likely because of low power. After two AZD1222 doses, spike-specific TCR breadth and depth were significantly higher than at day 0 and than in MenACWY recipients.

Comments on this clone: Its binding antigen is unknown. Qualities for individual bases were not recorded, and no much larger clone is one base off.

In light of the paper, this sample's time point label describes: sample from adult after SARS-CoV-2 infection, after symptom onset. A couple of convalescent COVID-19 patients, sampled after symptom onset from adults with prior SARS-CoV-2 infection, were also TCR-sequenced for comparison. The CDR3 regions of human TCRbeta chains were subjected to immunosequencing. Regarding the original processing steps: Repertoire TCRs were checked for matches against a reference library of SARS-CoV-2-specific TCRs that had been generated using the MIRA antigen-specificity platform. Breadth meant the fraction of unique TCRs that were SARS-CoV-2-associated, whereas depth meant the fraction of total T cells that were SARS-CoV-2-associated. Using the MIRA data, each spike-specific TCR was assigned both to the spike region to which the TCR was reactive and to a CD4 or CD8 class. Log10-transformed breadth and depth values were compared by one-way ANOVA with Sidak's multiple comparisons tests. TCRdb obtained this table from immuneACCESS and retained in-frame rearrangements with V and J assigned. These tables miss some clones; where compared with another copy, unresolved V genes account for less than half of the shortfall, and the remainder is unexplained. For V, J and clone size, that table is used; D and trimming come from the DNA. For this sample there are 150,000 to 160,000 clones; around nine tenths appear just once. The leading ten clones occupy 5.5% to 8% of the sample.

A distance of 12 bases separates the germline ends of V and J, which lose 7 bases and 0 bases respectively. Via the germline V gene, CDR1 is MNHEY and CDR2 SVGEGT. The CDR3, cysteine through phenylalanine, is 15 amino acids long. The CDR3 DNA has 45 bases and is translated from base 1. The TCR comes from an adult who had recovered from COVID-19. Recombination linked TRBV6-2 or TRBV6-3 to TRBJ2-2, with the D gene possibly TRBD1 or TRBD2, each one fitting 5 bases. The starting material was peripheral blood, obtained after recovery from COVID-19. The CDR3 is CASTPTAANTGELFF. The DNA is TGTGCCAGCACCCCGACAGCGGCGAACACCGGGGAGCTGTTTTTT.